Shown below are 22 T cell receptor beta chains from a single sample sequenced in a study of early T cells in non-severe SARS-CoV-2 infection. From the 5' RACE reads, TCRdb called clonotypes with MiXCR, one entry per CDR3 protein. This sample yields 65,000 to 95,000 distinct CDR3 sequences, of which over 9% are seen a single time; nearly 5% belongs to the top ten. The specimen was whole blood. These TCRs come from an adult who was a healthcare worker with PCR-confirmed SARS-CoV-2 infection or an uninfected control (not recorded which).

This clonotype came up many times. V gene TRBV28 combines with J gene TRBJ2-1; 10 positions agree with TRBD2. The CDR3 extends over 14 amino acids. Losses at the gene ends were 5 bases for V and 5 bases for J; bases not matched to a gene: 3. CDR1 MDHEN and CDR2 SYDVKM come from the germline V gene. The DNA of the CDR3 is TGTGCCAGCAGTAGCGGGAGGGGAAACAATGAGCAGTTCTTC. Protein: CASSSGRGNNEQFF.

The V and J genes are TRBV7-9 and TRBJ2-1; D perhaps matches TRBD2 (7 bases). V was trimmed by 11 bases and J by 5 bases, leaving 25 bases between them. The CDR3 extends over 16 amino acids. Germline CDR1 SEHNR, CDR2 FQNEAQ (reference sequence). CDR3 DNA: TGTGCCGGGGCGCAGGGGAGACTAGCAGTAAACAATGAGCAGTTCTTC. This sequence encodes CAGAQGRLAVNNEQFF.

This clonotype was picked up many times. CDR3 region: CASRGRPNSPLHF. CDR3 in DNA: TGTGCCAGCCGGGGACGGCCAAATTCACCCCTCCACTTT. The chain couples TRBV25-1 to TRBJ1-6; maybe TRBD1 (5 bases). The CDR3 contains 13 residues. Germline loops: CDR1 MGHDK, CDR2 SYGVNS. Trimming stripped 8 bases from V and 7 bases from J, with 12 bases between.

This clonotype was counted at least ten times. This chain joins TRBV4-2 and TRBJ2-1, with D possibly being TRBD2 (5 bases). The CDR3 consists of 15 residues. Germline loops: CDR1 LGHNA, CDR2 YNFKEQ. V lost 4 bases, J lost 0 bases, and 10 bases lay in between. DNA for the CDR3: TGTGCCAGCAGCCTTACTAGAAGCTCCTACAATGAGCAGTTCTTC. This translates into CASSLTRSSYNEQFF.

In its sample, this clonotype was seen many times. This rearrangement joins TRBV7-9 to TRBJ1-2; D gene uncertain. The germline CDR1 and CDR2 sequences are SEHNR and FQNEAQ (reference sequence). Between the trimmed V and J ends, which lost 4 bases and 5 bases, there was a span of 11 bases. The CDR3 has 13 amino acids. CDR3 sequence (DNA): TGTGCCAGCAGCTGGAACCAAGATTATGGCTACACCTTC. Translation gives CASSWNQDYGYTF.

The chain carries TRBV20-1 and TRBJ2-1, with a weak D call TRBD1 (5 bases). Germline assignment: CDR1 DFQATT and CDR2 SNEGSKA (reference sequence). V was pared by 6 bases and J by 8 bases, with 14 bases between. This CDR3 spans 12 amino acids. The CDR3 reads CSATDTNDEQFF. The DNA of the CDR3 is TGCAGTGCGACGGACACAAACGATGAGCAGTTCTTC.

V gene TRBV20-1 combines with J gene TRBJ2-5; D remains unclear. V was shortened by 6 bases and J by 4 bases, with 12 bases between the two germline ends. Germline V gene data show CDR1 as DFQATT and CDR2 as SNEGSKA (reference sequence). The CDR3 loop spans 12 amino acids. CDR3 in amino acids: CSAPRPGETQYF. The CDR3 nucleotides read TGCAGTGCGCCCAGGCCAGGAGAGACCCAGTACTTC.

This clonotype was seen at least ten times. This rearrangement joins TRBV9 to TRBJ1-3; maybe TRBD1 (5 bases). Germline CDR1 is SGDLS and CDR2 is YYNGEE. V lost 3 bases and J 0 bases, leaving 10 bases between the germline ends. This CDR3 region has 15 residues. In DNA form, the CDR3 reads TGTGCCAGCAGCGGGGGACTTCCCTCTGGAAACACCATATATTTT. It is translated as CASSGGLPSGNTIYF.

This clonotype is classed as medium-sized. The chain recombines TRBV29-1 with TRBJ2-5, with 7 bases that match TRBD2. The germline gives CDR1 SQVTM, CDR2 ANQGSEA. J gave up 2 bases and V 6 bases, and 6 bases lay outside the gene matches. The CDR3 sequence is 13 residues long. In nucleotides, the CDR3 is TGCAGCGTGGTTCTAGCGGTTCAAGAGACCCAGTACTTC. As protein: CSVVLAVQETQYF.

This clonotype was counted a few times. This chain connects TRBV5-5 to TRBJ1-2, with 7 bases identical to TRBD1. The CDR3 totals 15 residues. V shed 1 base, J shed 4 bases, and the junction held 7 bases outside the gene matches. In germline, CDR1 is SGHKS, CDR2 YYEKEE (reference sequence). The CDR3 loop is CASSLRGGAPYGYTF. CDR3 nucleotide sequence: TGTGCCAGCAGCTTGCGAGGGGGCGCCCCCTATGGCTACACCTTC. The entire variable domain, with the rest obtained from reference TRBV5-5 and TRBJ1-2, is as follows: DAGVTQSPTHLIKTRGQQVTLRCSPISGHKSVSWYQQVLGQGPQFIFQYYEKEERGRGNFPDRFSARQFPNYSSELNVNALLLGDSALYLCASSLRGGAPYGYTFGSGTRLTVV.

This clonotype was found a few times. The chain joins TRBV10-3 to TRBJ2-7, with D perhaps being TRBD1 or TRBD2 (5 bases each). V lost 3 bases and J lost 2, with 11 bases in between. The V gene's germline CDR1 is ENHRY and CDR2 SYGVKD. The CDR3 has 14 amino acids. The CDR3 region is CAISDWGSTYEQYF. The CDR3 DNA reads TGTGCCATCAGTGACTGGGGGAGCACCTACGAGCAGTACTTC.

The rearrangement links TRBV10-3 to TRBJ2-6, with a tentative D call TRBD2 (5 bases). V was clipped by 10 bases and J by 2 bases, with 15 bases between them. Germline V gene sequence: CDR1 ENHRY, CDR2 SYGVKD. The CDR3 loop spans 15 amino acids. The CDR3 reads CATSPLGAGANVLTF. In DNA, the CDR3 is TGTGCCACCTCCCCCCTCGGGGCTGGGGCCAACGTCCTGACTTTC.

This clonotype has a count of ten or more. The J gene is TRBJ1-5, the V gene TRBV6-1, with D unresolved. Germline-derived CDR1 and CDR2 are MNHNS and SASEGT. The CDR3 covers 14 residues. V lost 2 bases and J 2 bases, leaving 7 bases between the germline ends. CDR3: CASSEQRGNQPQHF. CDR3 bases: TGTGCCAGCAGTGAACAGCGGGGCAATCAGCCCCAGCATTTT.

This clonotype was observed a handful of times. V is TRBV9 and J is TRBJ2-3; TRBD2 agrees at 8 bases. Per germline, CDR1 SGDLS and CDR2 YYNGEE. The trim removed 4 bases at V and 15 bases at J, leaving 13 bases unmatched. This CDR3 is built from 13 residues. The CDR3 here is CASSISSGTSLYF. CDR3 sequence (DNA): TGTGCCAGCAGCATCTCGTCCGGGACTAGTCTCTATTTT.

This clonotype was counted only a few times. CDR3 nucleotide sequence: TGTGCCAGCAGTACCCTGATGGTAGCGGGAGGGCTGAAGAATGAGCAGTTCTTC. Translated: CASSTLMVAGGLKNEQFF. The chain joins TRBV6-5 to TRBJ2-1; 11 nucleotides match TRBD2. Trimming removed 5 bases from V and 7 bases from J; junction bases left unmatched: 16. Germline CDR1 reads MNHEY; CDR2 reads SVGAGI. This CDR3 spans 18 amino acids.

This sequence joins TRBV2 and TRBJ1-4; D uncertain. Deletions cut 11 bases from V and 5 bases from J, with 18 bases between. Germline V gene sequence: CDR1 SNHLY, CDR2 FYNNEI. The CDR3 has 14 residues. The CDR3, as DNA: TGTGCCGGCCTGGGAAGCGGACGGAATGAAAAACTGTTTTTT. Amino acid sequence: CAGLGSGRNEKLFF.

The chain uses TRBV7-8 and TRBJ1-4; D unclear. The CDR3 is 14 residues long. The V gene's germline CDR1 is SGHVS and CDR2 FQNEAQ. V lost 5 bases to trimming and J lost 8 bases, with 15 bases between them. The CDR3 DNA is TGTGCCAGCAGCCGATATCCGAGTGGCGAAAAACTGTTTTTT. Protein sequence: CASSRYPSGEKLFF.

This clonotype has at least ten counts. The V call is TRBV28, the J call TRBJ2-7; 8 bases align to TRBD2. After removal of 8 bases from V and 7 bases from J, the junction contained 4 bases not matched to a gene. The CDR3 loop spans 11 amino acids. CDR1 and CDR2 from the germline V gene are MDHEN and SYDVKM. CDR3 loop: CASGTSWEQYF. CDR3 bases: TGTGCCAGCGGGACTAGTTGGGAGCAGTACTTC.

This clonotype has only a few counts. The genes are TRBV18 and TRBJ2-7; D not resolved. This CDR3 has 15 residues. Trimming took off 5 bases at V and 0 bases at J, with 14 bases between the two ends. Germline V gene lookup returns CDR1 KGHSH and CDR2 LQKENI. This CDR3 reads CASSFGVPSSYEQYF. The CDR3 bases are TGTGCCAGCTCATTTGGGGTGCCTAGCTCCTACGAGCAGTACTTC.

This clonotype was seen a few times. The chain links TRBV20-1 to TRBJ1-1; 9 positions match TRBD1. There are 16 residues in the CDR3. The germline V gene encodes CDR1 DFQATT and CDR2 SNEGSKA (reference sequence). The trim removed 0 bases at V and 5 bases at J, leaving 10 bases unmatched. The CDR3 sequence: CSARDPPGQGRTEAFF. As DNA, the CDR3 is TGCAGTGCTAGAGATCCACCCGGACAGGGGCGGACTGAAGCTTTCTTT.

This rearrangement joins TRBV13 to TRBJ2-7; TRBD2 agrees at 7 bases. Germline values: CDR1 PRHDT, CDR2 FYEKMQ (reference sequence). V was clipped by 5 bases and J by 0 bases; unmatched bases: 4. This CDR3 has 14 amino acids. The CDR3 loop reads CASSPRTSSYEQYF. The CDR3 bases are TGTGCCAGCAGCCCACGGACTAGCTCCTACGAGCAGTACTTC.

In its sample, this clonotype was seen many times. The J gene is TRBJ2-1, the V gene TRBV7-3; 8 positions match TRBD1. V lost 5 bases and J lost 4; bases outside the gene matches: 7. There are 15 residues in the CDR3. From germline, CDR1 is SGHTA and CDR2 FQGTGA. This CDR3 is CASSPQGDRYNEQFF. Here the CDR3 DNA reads TGTGCCAGCAGCCCTCAAGGGGACAGGTACAATGAGCAGTTCTTC.